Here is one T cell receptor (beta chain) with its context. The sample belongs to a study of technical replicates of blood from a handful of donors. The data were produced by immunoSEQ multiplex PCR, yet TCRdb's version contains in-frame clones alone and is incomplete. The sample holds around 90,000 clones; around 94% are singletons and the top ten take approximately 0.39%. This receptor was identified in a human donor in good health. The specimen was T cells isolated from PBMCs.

The CDR3 is CSVEDTGGGQETQYF. The CDR3 bases are TGCAGCGTTGAAGATACGGGGGGGGGCCAAGAGACCCAGTACTTC. The rearrangement links TRBV29-1 to TRBJ2-5, with 8 bases fitting TRBD2. V lost 0 bases, J lost 1 base, and 4 bases stayed unmatched. This CDR3 is 15 amino acids long. The germline V gene encodes CDR1 SQVTM and CDR2 ANQGSEA.